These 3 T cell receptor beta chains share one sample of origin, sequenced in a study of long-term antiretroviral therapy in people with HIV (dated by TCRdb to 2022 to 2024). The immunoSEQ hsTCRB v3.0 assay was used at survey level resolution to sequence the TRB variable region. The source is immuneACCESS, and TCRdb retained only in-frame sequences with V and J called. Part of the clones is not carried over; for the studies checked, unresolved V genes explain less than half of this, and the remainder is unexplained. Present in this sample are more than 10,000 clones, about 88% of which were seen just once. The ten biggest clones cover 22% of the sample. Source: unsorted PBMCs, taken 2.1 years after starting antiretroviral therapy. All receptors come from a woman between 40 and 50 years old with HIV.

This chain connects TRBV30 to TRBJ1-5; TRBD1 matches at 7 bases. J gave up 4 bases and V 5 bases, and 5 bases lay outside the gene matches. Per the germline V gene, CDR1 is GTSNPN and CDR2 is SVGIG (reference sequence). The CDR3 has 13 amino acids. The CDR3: CAWGDSFNQPQHF. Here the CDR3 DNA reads TGTGCCTGGGGGGACAGTTTTAATCAGCCCCAGCATTTT.

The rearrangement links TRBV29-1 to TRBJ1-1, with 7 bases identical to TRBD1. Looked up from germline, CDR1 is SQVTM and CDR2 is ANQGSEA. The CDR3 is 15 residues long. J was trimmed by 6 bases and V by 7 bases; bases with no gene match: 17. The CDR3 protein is CSATGQMGEWAEAFF. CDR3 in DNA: TGCAGCGCTACGGGACAGATGGGGGAGTGGGCTGAAGCTTTCTTT.

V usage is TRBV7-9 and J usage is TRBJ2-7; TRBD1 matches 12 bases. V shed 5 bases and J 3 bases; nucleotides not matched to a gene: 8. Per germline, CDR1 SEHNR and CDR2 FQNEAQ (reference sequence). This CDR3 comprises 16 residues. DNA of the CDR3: TGTGCCAGCAGCACCCACCGGGACAGGGGGCTCTACGAGCAGTACTTC. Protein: CASSTHRDRGLYEQYF.